This entry is about one T cell receptor beta chain. These data come from a study of early T cells in non-severe SARS-CoV-2 infection. In TCRdb, the 5' RACE reads were re-called with MiXCR into one record per CDR3 protein. The sample includes around 40,000 distinct CDR3 sequences, under 13% of them seen just once. The sequence was collected from an adult who was a healthcare worker with PCR-confirmed SARS-CoV-2 infection or an uninfected control (not recorded which). The source material was whole blood.

This CDR3 is CASSYFGAGGDTQYF. The CDR3 DNA follows: TGTGCCAGCAGTTACTTCGGGGCGGGGGGAGATACGCAGTATTTT. The chain has TRBV6-5 and TRBJ2-3; 8 bases agree with TRBD2. Germline V gives CDR1 MNHEY, CDR2 SVGAGI. There are 15 residues in the CDR3. With V trimmed by 1 base and J by 5 bases, 5 bases remained unmatched.